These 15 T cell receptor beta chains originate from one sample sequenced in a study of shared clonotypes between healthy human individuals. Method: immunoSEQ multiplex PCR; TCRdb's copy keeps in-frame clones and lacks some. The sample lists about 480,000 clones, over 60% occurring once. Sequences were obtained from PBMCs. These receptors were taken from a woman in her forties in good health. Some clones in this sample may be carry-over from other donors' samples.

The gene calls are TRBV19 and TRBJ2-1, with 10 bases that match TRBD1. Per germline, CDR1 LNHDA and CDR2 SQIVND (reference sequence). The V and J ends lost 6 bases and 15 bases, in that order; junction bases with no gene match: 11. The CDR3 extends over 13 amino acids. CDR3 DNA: TGTGCCAGTAGCCCGACCGACAGGGGGCTTCCGTTCTTC. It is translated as CASSPTDRGLPFF.

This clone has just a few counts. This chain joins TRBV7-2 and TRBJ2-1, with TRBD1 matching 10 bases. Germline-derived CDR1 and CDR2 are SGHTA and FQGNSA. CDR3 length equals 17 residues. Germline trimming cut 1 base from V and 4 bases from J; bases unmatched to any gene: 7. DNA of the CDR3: TGTGCCAGCAGCTTAGGCTTGCGGGACAGGGGATACAATGAGCAGTTCTTC. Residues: CASSLGLRDRGYNEQFF.

The CDR3: CASTLAGGYEQYF. The DNA for the CDR3 is TGTGCCAGCACCCTTGCAGGGGGCTACGAGCAGTACTTC. The genes are TRBV6-1 and TRBJ2-7; 7 nucleotides agree with TRBD1. The junction had 6 bases not matched to a gene; V was cut back by 7 bases and J by 3 bases. Germline-derived CDR1 and CDR2 are MNHNS and SASEGT. The CDR3 contains 13 residues.

The CDR3 DNA is TGTGCCAGCAGCTCACAACTCGGGAGAGGGGGTAATGAAAAACTGTTTTTT. It codes for CASSSQLGRGGNEKLFF. The chain carries TRBV7-9 and TRBJ1-4; D perhaps matches TRBD1 (6 bases). This CDR3 region has 17 residues. With 4 bases removed from V and 4 bases from J, the gap between germline ends came to 19 bases. CDR1 SEHNR and CDR2 FQNEAQ come from the germline V gene (reference sequence).

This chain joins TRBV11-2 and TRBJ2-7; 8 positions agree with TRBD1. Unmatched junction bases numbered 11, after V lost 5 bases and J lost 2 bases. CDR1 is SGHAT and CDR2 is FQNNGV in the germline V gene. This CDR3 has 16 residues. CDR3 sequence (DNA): TGTGCCAGCAGCCCACTCCGGACAGGGAATACCTACGAGCAGTACTTC. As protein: CASSPLRTGNTYEQYF.

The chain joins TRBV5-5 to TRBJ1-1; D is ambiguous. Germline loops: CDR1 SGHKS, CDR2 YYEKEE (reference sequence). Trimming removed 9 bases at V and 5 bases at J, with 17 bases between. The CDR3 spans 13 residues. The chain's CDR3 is CATQLGGSTEAFF. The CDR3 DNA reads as TGTGCCACCCAGCTTGGAGGGAGTACTGAAGCTTTCTTT.

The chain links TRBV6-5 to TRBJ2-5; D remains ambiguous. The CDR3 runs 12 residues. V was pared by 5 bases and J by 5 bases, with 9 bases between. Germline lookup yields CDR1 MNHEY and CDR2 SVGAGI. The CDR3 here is CASSLDSETQYF. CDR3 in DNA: TGTGCCAGCAGTCTCGACTCGGAGACCCAGTACTTC.

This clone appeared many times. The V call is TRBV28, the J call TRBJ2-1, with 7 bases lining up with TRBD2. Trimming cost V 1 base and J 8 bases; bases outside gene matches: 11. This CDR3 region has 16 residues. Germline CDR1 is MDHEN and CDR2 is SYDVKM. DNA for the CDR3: TGTGCCAGCAGTTTATTCCTAAGCGGGATCAACCATGAGCAGTTCTTC. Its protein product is CASSLFLSGINHEQFF.

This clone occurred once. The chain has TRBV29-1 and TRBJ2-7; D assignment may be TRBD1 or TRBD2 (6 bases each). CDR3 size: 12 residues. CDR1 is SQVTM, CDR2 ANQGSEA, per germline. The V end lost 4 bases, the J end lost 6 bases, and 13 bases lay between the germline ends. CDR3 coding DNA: TGCAGCGTTGTGGTCGGAGGGGGCGAGCAGTACTTC. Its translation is CSVVVGGGEQYF.

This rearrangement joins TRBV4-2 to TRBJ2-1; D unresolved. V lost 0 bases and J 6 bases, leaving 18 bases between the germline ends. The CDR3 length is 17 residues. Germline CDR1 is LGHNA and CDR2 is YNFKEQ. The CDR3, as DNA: TGTGCCAGCAGCCAAGATGTCGTAGGGCGCCTAATCAATGAGCAGTTCTTC. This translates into CASSQDVVGRLINEQFF.

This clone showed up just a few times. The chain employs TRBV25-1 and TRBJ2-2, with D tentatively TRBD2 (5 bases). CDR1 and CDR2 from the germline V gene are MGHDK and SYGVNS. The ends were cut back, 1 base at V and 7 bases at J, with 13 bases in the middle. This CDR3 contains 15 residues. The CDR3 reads CASSEFSSDYGELFF. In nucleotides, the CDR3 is TGTGCCAGCAGTGAATTCAGTAGCGATTACGGGGAGCTGTTTTTT.

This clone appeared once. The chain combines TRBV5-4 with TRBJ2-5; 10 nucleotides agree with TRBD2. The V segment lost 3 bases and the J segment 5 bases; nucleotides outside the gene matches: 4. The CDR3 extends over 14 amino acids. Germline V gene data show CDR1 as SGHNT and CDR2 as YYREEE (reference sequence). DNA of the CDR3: TGTGCCAGCAGCTCGCTAGCGGGAGCGGAGACCCAGTACTTC. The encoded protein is CASSSLAGAETQYF.

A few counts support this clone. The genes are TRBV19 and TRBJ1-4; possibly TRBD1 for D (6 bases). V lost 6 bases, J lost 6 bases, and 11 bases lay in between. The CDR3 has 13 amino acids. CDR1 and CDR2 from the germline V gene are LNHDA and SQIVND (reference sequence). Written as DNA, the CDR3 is TGTGCCAGTAGCAGACAGGTGGATGAAAAACTGTTTTTT. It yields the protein CASSRQVDEKLFF.

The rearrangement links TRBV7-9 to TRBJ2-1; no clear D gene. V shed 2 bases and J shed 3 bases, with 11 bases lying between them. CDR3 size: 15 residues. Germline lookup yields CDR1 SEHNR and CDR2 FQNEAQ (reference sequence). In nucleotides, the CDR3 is TGTGCCAGCAGCTTAAGCCTGAATCTCTACAATGAGCAGTTCTTC. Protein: CASSLSLNLYNEQFF.

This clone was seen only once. The CDR3 loop reads CASSLPGRRSYEQYF. Here the CDR3 DNA reads TGTGCCAGCAGCTTACCGGGACGGCGCTCCTACGAGCAGTACTTC. The rearrangement joins TRBV7-9 to TRBJ2-7; D possibly uses TRBD1 or TRBD2 (5 bases each). CDR1 and CDR2 (germline): SEHNR, FQNEAQ (reference sequence). This CDR3 is built from 15 residues. The V end lost 2 bases, the J end lost 0 bases, and 11 bases lay between the germline ends.